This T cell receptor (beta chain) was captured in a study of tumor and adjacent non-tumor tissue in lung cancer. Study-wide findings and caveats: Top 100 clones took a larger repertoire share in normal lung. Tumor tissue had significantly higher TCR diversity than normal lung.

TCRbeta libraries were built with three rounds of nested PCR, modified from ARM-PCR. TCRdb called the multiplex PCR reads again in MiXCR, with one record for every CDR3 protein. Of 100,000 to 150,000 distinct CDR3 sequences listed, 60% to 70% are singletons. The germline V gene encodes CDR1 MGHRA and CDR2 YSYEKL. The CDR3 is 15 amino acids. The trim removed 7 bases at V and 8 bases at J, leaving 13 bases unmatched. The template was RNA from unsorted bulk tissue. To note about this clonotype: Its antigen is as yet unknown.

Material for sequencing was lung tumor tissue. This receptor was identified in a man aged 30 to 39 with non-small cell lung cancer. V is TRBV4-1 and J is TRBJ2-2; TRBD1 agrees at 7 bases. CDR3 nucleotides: TGCGCCAGCACCTGTTCGAAGGGGGCGAGTGGGGAGCTGTTTTTT. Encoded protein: CASTCSKGASGELFF.